This T cell receptor beta chain was profiled in a study of early T cells in non-severe SARS-CoV-2 infection (dated by TCRdb to the early 2020s). Regarding the complete study: Because TCR sequencing relied on bulk RNA taken from unsorted whole blood, pairing of alpha and beta chains was not possible.

Library preparation was by 5' RACE. Sequencing instrument: NextSeq 500. The TCR library protocol attached unique molecular identifiers to individual cDNA molecules to correct for sequencing error and PCR bias. Sequencing covered both TCR alpha and beta chains, and within each sample the abundances of alpha and beta sequences were tightly co-correlated. Per the source publication's procedure: Decombinator V4 was used to annotate the V gene, J gene and CDR3 of the TCR sequences. Expanded TCRs were defined as changing significantly between any two time points under a Poisson model with p below 0.0001. Abundances of TCRs were expressed as counts per million after normalisation to the total number of TCRs sequenced in each sample. MAIT TCRs were defined by TRAV1-2 paired with TRAJ12, TRAJ20 or TRAJ33, and iNKT TCRs by TRAV10 paired with TRAJ18. VDJdb, accessed 1 November 2021, was searched for CMV, EBV and SARS-CoV-2 annotated TCRs, with TCRs annotated for multiple antigens excluded. TCRdb reworked the public reads: Q25 trimming with fastp, MiXCR clone assembly, productive beta chains retained. For every CDR3 protein sequence, its rows merge into one entry that carries the most common genes and DNA. TCRdb's processing, not the authors' own work, is the source of the V and J calls. The sample contains more than 85,000 distinct CDR3 sequences, roughly 15% of them found a single time. In total, the top ten clones hold about 5% of the sample.

General study outcomes and caveats: VDJdb matching was skewed toward anti-spike CD8 responses, so virus-specific expansions were likely underestimated and private and CD4 specificities were missed.

This clonotype was seen ten or more times. Its antigen is still unknown. Per-base quality was not reported, and no clone a single base away is much larger than it. Cut back by 0 bases and 3 bases, the V and J ends lie 12 bases apart. CDR1 and CDR2 are drawn from the germline V gene (reference sequence): DFQATT, SNEGSKA. The CDR3, from cysteine to phenylalanine, totals 15 residues. This entry keeps only the CDR3 DNA: 45 bases, framed from base 1. Set within a cohort of healthcare workers in London, UK, this nested case-control study involved weekly PCR testing of nasopharyngeal swabs along with blood sampling. Healthcare workers were recruited between 23 and 31 March 2020, during the week of the UK lockdown, and were followed weekly for up to about 15 weeks.

The chain employs TRBV20-1 and TRBJ1-5; the D gene is not confidently resolved. The specimen was whole blood, collected at baseline. This sequence was found in an adult who was a healthcare worker with PCR-confirmed SARS-CoV-2 infection or an uninfected control (not recorded which). The sequenced DNA is TGCAGTGCTAGAGAAAACAGCGCCACCAATCAGCCCCAGCATTTT. Its protein is CSARENSATNQPQHF.